The source of this TCR beta chain is a study of cytomegalovirus exposure and HLA in healthy donors. Germline values: CDR1 SGDLS, CDR2 YYNGEE. This CDR3 region has 19 residues. V shed 5 bases and J shed 3 bases, with 29 bases lying between them. Primers included in the PCR were 60 Vbeta and 13 Jbeta primers. TCRdb's copy holds only in-frame clones and misses some; the assay was immunoSEQ multiplex PCR. The sample shows approximately 150,000 clones, roughly 73% of them seen only once. Overall study results and limits: Later, an analysis found that common viral pathogens appeared to be linked with several of the most significant clusters. The classifier reportedly diagnosed cytomegalovirus status with high sensitivity and specificity. TCR sequences were mostly rare, though some public TCRs occurred in many donors.

On this clone itself: Its antigen is as yet unknown.

Sequencing input: PBMCs. This clonotype was sampled from a male donor in good health and CMV-seronegative. J is TRBJ1-2 and V is TRBV9; D call uncertain. In DNA, the CDR3 is TGTGCCAGCAGTGCAAGCGTAGTATCCCCACGGCAGACGCACTATGGCTACACCTTC. As protein: CASSASVVSPRQTHYGYTF.